A single sample gave rise to the 6 T cell receptor beta chains below, sequenced in a study of response to subunit inactivated influenza vaccine. One entry per CDR3 protein results from TCRdb running MiXCR on the RT-PCR reads. The sample has about 700,000 distinct CDR3 sequences, 15% to 17% seen once; the top ten hold around 10%. The input for sequencing was PBMCs from blood, taken 11 to 12 days after vaccination. The receptor source for this set is a man in his fifties who received an inactivated influenza vaccine.

The chain has TRBV5-1 and TRBJ2-4; the D gene could be TRBD1 or TRBD2 (5 bases each). Germline loops: CDR1 SGHRS, CDR2 YFSETQ. The V end was cut by 6 bases, the J end by 8 bases, with 18 bases between. The CDR3 loop spans 14 amino acids. In DNA, the CDR3 is TGCGCCAGCAACCGGGACGGGAACGGTGACATTCAGTACTTC. This encodes CASNRDGNGDIQYF.

This clonotype appeared a few times. CDR3 in amino acids: CASSQELRWSQPYEQYF. The CDR3 DNA sequence: TGTGCCAGCAGCCAAGAGTTAAGATGGAGTCAACCCTACGAGCAGTACTTC. The genes are TRBV14 and TRBJ2-7, with D hard to call. V was pared by 0 bases and J by 2 bases, with 17 bases between. In germline, CDR1 is SGHDN, CDR2 FVKESK. The CDR3 extends over 17 amino acids.

CDR3 loop: CASSQGWVGYGYTF. The CDR3 DNA reads as TGCGCCAGCAGCCAGGGGTGGGTTGGGTATGGCTACACCTTC. The chain is built from TRBV4-1 and TRBJ1-2; no reliable D call. The germline gives CDR1 MGHRA, CDR2 YSYEKL. V was shortened by 3 bases and J by 5 bases, with 13 bases between the two germline ends. The CDR3 sequence is 14 residues long.

The chain joins TRBV27 to TRBJ2-7; 7 bases are a match to TRBD2. V trimming: 5 bases; J trimming: 3 bases; junction bases outside the gene matches: 4. The CDR3 covers 13 residues. CDR1 MNHEY and CDR2 SMNVEV come from the germline V gene (reference sequence). The CDR3 coding sequence is TGTGCCAGCAGTAGGTCTAGCGGCTACGAGCAGTACTTC. This translates into CASSRSSGYEQYF.

This chain uses TRBV29-1 with TRBJ1-2; no reliable D call. Germline V gene lookup returns CDR1 SQVTM and CDR2 ANQGSEA. The CDR3 is made up of 12 amino acids. Trimming left V 2 bases short and J 1 base short, with 5 bases between. CDR3 sequence reads: CSVERFNYGYTF. CDR3 coding DNA: TGCAGCGTTGAACGATTTAACTATGGCTACACCTTC.

This chain joins TRBV11-2 and TRBJ2-5; the D gene is possibly TRBD1 (5 bases). From germline, CDR1 is SGHAT and CDR2 FQNNGV. The CDR3 extends over 18 amino acids. The V and J ends lost 4 bases and 2 bases respectively, with 23 bases between them. The CDR3 spells CASSSQGVGEYRQETQYF. The CDR3 bases are TGTGCCAGCAGCTCCCAAGGGGTAGGGGAATACCGTCAAGAGACCCAGTACTTC.